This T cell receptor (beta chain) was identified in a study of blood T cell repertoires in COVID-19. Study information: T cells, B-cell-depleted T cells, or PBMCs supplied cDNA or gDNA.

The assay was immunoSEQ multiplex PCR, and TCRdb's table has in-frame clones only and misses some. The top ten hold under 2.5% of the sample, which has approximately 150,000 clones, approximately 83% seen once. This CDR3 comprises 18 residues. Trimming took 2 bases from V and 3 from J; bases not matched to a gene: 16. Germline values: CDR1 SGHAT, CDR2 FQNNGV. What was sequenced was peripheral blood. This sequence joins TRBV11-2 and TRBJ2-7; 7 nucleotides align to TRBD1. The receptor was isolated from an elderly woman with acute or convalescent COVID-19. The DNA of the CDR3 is TGTGCCAGCAGCTTATCCTTAAGTACGGCAGGGGGAAACTACGAGCAGTACTTC. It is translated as CASSLSLSTAGGNYEQYF.